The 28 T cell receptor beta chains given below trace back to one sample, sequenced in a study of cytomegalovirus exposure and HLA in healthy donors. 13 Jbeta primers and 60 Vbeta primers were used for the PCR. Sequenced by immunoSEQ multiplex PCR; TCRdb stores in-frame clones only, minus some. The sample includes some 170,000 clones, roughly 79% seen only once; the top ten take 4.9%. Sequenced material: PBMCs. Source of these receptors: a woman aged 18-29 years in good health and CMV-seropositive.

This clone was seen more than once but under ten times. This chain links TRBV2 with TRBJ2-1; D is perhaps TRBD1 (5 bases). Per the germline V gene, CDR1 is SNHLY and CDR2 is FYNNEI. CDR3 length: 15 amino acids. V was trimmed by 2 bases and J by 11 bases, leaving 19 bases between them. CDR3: CASSEWQGTTPKQFF. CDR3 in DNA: TGTGCCAGCAGTGAATGGCAGGGAACAACACCCAAGCAGTTCTTC.

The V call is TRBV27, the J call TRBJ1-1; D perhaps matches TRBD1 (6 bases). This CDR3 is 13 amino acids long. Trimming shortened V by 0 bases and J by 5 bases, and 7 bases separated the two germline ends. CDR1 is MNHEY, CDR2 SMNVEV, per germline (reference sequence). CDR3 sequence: CASSLSQGTEAFF. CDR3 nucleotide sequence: TGTGCCAGCAGTTTATCACAGGGAACTGAAGCTTTCTTT.

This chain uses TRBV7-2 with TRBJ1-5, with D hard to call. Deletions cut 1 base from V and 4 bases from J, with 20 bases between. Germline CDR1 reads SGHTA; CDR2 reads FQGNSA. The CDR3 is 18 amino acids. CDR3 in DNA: TGTGCCAGCAGCTTAGATCTTAGAGGGCTTGCTGTGAATCAGCCCCAGCATTTT. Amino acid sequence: CASSLDLRGLAVNQPQHF.

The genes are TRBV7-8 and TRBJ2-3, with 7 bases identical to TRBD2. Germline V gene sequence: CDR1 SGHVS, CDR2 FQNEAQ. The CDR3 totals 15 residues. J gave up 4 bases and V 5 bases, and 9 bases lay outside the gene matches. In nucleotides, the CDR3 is TGTGCCAGCAGCCCTAAACCTGGACTAGCAGATACGCAGTATTTT. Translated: CASSPKPGLADTQYF.

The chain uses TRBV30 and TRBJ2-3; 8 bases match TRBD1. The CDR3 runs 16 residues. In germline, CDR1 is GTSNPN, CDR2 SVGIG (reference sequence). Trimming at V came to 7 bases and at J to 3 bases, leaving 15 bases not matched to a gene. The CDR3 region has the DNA TGTGCCTCCAATTCGCTCCCGGGGACAGGAACAGATACGCAGTATTTT. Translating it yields CASNSLPGTGTDTQYF.

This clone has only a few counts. In nucleotides, the CDR3 is TGTGCCAGCAGGCTCGGAGCGGGGGGTACCGGGGAGCTGTTTTTT. It is translated as CASRLGAGGTGELFF. V and J are TRBV27 and TRBJ2-2, with 9 bases that match TRBD2. V shed 6 bases and J 5 bases; nucleotides not matched to a gene: 7. The germline CDR1 and CDR2 sequences are MNHEY and SMNVEV (reference sequence). The CDR3 loop spans 15 amino acids.

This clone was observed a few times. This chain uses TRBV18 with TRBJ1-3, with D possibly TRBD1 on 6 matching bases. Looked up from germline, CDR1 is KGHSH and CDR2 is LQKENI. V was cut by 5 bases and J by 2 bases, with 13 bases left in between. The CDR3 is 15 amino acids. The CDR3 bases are TGTGCCAGCTCAACAGCACAGGGTACTGGAAACACCATATATTTT. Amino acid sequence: CASSTAQGTGNTIYF.

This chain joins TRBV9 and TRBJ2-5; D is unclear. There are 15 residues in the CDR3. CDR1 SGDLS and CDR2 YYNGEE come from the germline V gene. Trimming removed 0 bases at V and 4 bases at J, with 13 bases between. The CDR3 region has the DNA TGTGCCAGCAGCGTAGATATGACTGTGGGAGAGACCCAGTACTTC. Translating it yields CASSVDMTVGETQYF.

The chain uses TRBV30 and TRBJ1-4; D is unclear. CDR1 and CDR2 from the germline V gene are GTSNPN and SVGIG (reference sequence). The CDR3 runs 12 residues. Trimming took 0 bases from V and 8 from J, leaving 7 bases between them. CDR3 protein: CAWSVQLEKLFF. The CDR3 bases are TGTGCCTGGAGTGTACAATTGGAAAAACTGTTTTTT.

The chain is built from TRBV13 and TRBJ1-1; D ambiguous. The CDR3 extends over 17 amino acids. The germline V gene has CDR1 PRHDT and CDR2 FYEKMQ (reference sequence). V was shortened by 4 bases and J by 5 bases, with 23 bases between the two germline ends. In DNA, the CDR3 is TGTGCCAGCAGCTCCTACCTACTTCGCGGATTGAGGACTGAAGCTTTCTTT. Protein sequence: CASSSYLLRGLRTEAFF.

For the CDR3, the DNA is TGTGCCAGCTTCAGGGGGGTAGGGGAATGGGGGAACACTGAAGCTTTCTTT. Translated: CASFRGVGEWGNTEAFF. This chain links TRBV27 with TRBJ1-1; 7 nucleotides align to TRBD1. With 8 bases clipped from V and 1 base from J, the junction kept 16 bases outside the gene matches. CDR1 is MNHEY, CDR2 SMNVEV, per germline (reference sequence). CDR3 length equals 17 residues.

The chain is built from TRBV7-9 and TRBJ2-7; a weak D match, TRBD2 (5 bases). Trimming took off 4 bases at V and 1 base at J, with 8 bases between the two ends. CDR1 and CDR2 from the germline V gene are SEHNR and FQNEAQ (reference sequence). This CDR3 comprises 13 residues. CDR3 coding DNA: TGTGCCAGCAGCTCCCCGGGGTCCTACGAGCAGTACTTC. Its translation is CASSSPGSYEQYF.

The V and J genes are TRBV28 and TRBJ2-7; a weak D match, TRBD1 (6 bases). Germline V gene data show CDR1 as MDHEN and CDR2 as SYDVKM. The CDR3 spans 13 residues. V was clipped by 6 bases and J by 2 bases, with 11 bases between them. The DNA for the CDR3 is TGTGCCAGCAGAGAGGACAGTCCCTACGAGCAGTACTTC. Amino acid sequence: CASREDSPYEQYF.

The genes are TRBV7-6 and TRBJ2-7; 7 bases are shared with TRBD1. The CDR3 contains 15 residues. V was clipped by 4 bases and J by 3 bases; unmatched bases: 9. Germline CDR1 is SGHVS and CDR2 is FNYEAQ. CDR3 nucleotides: TGTGCCAGCAGCTCAATACAGGGGCCCCTCTACGAGCAGTACTTC. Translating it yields CASSSIQGPLYEQYF.

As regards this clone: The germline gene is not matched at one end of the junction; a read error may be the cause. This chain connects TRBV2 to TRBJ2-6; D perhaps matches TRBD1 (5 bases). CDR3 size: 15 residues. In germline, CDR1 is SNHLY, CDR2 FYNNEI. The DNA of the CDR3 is TGTGCCAGCAGTCAAGACAGCTCTGGGGCCAACGGCCTGACTTTC. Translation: CASSQDSSGANGLTF. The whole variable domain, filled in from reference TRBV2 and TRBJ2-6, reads EPEVTQTPSHQVTQMGQEVILRCVPISNHLYFYWYRQILGQKVEFLVSFYNNEISEKSEIFDDQFSVERPDGSNFTLKIRSTKLEDSAMYFCASSQDSSGANGLTFGAGSRLTVL.

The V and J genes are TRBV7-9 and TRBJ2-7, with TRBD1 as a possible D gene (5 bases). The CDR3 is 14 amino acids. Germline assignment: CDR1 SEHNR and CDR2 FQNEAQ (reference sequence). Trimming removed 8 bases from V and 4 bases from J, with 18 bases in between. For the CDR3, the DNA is TGTGCCAGCGGAACCTTAAGTGGGGCATACGAGCAGTACTTC. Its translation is CASGTLSGAYEQYF.

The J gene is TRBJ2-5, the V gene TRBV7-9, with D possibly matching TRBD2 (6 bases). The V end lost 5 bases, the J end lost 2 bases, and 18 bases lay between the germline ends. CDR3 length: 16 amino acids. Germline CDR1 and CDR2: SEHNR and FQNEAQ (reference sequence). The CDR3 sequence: CASSPAGLIHQETQYF. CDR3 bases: TGTGCCAGCAGCCCCGCAGGACTAATACATCAAGAGACCCAGTACTTC.

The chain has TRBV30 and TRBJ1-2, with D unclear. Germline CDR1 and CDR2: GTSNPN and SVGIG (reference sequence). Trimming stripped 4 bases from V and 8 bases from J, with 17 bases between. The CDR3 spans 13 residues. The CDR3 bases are TGTGCCTGGAAATCGACTACAATGGGGGGCTACACCTTC. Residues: CAWKSTTMGGYTF. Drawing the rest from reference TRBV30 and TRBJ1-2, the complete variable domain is SQTIHQWPATLVQPVGSPLSLECTVEGTSNPNLYWYRQAAGRGLQLLFYSVGIGQISSEVPQNLSASRPQDRQFILSSKKLLLSDSGFYLCAWKSTTMGGYTFGSGTRLTVV.

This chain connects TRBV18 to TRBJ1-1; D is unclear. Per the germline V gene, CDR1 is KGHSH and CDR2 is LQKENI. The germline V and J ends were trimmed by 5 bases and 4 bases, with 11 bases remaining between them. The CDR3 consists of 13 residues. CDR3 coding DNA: TGTGCCAGCTCAACGGGGTCGAGCACTGAAGCTTTCTTT. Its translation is CASSTGSSTEAFF.

The CDR3 DNA is TGTGCCAGCTCCAAAGGGAGTAGGCTGTTCTTC. It is translated as CASSKGSRLFF. The chain employs TRBV18 and TRBJ2-1; D may be TRBD2 (5 bases). CDR3 size: 11 residues. V lost 6 bases, J lost 15 bases, and 15 bases lay in between. Germline CDR1 is KGHSH and CDR2 is LQKENI.

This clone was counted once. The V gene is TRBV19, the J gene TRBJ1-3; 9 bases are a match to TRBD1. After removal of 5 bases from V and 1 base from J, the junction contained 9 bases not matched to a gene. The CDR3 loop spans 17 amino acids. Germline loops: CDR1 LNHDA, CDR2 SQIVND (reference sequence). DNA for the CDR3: TGTGCCAGTAGTCCCTGGACAGGGGAGGTTTCTGGAAACACCATATATTTT. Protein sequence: CASSPWTGEVSGNTIYF.

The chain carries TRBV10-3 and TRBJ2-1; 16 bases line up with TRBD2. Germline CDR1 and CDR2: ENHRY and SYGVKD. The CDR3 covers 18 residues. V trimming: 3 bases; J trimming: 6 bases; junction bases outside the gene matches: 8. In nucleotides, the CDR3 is TGTGCCATCAGTGATTCGGGACTAGCGGGGGGGTTTGGCAATGAGCAGTTCTTC. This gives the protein CAISDSGLAGGFGNEQFF.

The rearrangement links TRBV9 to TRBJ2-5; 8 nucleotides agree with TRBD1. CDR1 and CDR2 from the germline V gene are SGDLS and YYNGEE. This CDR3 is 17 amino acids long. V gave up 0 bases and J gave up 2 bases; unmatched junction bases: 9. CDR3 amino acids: CASSVAQGAVPQETQYF. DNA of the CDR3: TGTGCCAGCAGCGTAGCCCAGGGGGCCGTCCCTCAAGAGACCCAGTACTTC.

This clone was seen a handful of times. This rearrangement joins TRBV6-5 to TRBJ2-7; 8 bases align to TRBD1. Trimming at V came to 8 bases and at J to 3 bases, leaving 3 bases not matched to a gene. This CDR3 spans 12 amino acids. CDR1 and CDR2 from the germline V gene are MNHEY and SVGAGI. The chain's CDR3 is CASSGQGYEQYF. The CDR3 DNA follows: TGTGCCAGCTCCGGACAGGGCTACGAGCAGTACTTC.

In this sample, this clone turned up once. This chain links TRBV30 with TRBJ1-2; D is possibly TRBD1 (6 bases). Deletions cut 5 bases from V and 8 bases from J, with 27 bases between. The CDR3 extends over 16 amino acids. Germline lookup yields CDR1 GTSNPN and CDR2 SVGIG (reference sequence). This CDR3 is CAWVPGGAPRYDGYTF. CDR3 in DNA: TGTGCCTGGGTCCCGGGGGGGGCACCCCGGTATGACGGCTACACCTTC.

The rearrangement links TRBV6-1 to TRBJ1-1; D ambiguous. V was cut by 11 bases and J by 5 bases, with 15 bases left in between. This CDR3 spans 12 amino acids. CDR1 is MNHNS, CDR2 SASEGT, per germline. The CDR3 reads CAGGLGKTEAFF. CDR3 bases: TGTGCCGGAGGGCTAGGGAAAACTGAAGCTTTCTTT.

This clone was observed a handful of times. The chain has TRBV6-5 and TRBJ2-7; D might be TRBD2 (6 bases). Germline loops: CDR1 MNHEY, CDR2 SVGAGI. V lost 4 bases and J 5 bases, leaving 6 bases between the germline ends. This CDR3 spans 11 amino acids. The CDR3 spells CASSWGDEQYF. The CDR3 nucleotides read TGTGCCAGCAGTTGGGGGGACGAGCAGTACTTC.

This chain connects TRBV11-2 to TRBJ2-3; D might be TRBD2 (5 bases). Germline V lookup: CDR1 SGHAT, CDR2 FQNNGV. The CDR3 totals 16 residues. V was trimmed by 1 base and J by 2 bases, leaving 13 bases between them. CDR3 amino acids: CASSLGVAGATDTQYF. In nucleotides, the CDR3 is TGTGCCAGCAGCTTAGGGGTTGCGGGCGCCACAGATACGCAGTATTTT.